This is a list of T cell receptor beta chains from one sample in a study of blood T cell repertoires in COVID-19. Sequencing used immunoSEQ multiplex PCR; TCRdb keeps in-frame clones, though not all of them. The sample includes about 180,000 clones, 70% to 80% seen only once; the top ten take approximately 14%. Sample: PBMCs or T cells enriched from blood (not recorded which). The receptors originated from a man aged 55-75 years who had been exposed to COVID-19. Each CDR3 is given with its conserved first and last residue. D genes are given only for firm matches. Where a row states a size, it is once, few, many or the class of an expanded clone; other rows omit it.

cdr3_nt | cdr3_aa | j_call | clone_size | v_call | d_call
TGTGCCAGCAGTTTATGGTTGGGGGGAACAAATGAAAAACTGTTTTTT | CASSLWLGGTNEKLFF | TRBJ1-4 | . | TRBV27 | .
TGTGCCAGCAGCTTAGGCGTTTGGAGCTCTGGAAACACCATATATTTT | CASSLGVWSSGNTIYF | TRBJ1-3 | . | TRBV11-3 | .
TGTGCCAGCAGCCCCGGGACAGGGGTTTACGAGCAGTACTTC | CASSPGTGVYEQYF | TRBJ2-7 | . | TRBV5-5 | TRBD1
TGTGCCAGTAGGCAGGGGGCTGGGGAGACCCAGTACTTC | CASRQGAGETQYF | TRBJ2-5 | once | TRBV19 | TRBD1
TGTGCCAGTAGTCCAATGGACAGGGGAGGTTCCTACGAGCAGTACTTC | CASSPMDRGGSYEQYF | TRBJ2-7 | . | TRBV19 | TRBD1
TGTGCCAGTAGAGGGACTAGCGGGAGACTTTCCACAGATACGCAGTATTTT | CASRGTSGRLSTDTQYF | TRBJ2-3 | many | TRBV19 | TRBD2
TGCGCCAGCAGCTTTGGACAGCCTAACTATGGCTACACCTTC | CASSFGQPNYGYTF | TRBJ1-2 | few | TRBV5-1 | .
TGTGCCAGCAGTTACTCCGGGGGTACTGGGGCCAACGTCCTGACTTTC | CASSYSGGTGANVLTF | TRBJ2-6 | . | TRBV6-2/TRBV6-3 | .
TGTGCCAGCAGTGAATCCCCTTACAGGGCCACTGAAGCTTTCTTT | CASSESPYRATEAFF | TRBJ1-1 | few | TRBV6-1 | .
TGTGCCAGCAGCTTAGACGGACAGGGCTCTAGCACAGATACGCAGTATTTT | CASSLDGQGSSTDTQYF | TRBJ2-3 | once | TRBV11-3 | TRBD1
TGTGCCAGCAGTTCCTCAGGGTGGCGCAATCAGCCCCAGCATTTT | CASSSSGWRNQPQHF | TRBJ1-5 | once | TRBV6-9 | .
TGTGCCAGCAGTTCGCGACTGCGGTACACAGATACGCAGTATTTT | CASSSRLRYTDTQYF | TRBJ2-3 | . | TRBV28 | .
TGTGCCAGCAGCACAGGGGTGAACTATGGCTACACCTTC | CASSTGVNYGYTF | TRBJ1-2 | . | TRBV12-3/TRBV12-4 | TRBD1
TGTGCCAGCAGCCGCGGGGCACCCCTCCACTTT | CASSRGAPLHF | TRBJ1-6 | . | TRBV5-6 | .
TGCAGCGGCGGTCCAACGCGGGAAAAACTGTTTTTT | CSGGPTREKLFF | TRBJ1-4 | . | TRBV29-1 | .
TGCGCCAGCAGCCAGTTACGGGAGATAGGGTCACCCCTCCACTTT | CASSQLREIGSPLHF | TRBJ1-6 | . | TRBV4-3 | .
TGTGCCAGTAGTATAGGGGGCCCTGGGAATGAGCAGTTCTTC | CASSIGGPGNEQFF | TRBJ2-1 | . | TRBV19 | .
TGTGCCAGCAGCCAAAGGTCGGGTTATTACAATGAGCAGTTCTTC | CASSQRSGYYNEQFF | TRBJ2-1 | . | TRBV14 | .
TGCGCCAGCGAGACGGGGAGGGGAGAGACCCAGTACTTC | CASETGRGETQYF | TRBJ2-5 | . | TRBV5-1 | TRBD2
TGTGCCAGCAGCCTAGCCGGGACAGGGCTTATGGAGCAGTACTTC | CASSLAGTGLMEQYF | TRBJ2-7 | . | TRBV28 | TRBD1
TGTGCCAGCTCGACTGGAGGGACAGGGTCTGAAGCTTTCTTT | CASSTGGTGSEAFF | TRBJ1-1 | . | TRBV18 | TRBD1
TGTGCCAGCAGCTTGGAAGCACAGAGCTACGAGCAGTACTTC | CASSLEAQSYEQYF | TRBJ2-7 | . | TRBV5-4 | .
TGTGCCAGCAAAGGGACAGGAACTTACGGCTACACCTTC | CASKGTGTYGYTF | TRBJ1-2 | . | TRBV6-5 | TRBD1
TGTGCCATCAGTGAACTAACTGGCGGGTCAGCTTTCTTT | CAISELTGGSAFF | TRBJ1-1 | . | TRBV10-3 | .
TGTGCCAGCAGCCAAGGACCTAGCGGGACCACAGATACGCAGTATTTT | CASSQGPSGTTDTQYF | TRBJ2-3 | . | TRBV14 | TRBD2
TGTGCCAGTAGCCTTAGGGGACAGGGGTCCTATGGCTACACCTTC | CASSLRGQGSYGYTF | TRBJ1-2 | . | TRBV19 | TRBD1
TGTGCCAGCAGTTCCGGGACAGGGGGCACAGATACGCAGTATTTT | CASSSGTGGTDTQYF | TRBJ2-3 | . | TRBV6-5 | TRBD1
TGTGCCAGCAGCTTCCCCGGGACTAGCGGATACAATGAGCAGTTCTTC | CASSFPGTSGYNEQFF | TRBJ2-1 | . | TRBV7-3 | TRBD2
TGTGCCAGCAGTGCTACTAGCGGGAGGGCCAGTGATACGCAGTATTTT | CASSATSGRASDTQYF | TRBJ2-3 | . | TRBV2 | TRBD2
TGTGCCAGCTGTTTAGGGGGCCAGCCCCAGCATTTT | CASCLGGQPQHF | TRBJ1-5 | few | TRBV12-3/TRBV12-4 | TRBD1
TGTGCCAGCAGTGGGGGGGGTTCGTGCTACGAGCAGTACTTC | CASSGGGSCYEQYF | TRBJ2-7 | . | TRBV21-1 | .
TGTGCCAGCAGTTTTCTAGCGGGAGGGCCCGATGAGCAGTTCTTC | CASSFLAGGPDEQFF | TRBJ2-1 | . | TRBV2 | TRBD2
TGTGCCAGCAGCGCCGGACTAGCACCGTACGAGCAGTACTTC | CASSAGLAPYEQYF | TRBJ2-7 | . | TRBV2 | TRBD2
TGTGCCAGCAGCCGAACACGGGGGGAGGGCCGCTCCTACGAGCAGTACTTC | CASSRTRGEGRSYEQYF | TRBJ2-7 | . | TRBV11-2 | TRBD2
TGTGCCAGTAGCCAGACTCCCCCGGACACTTCCCATGGCTACACCTTC | CASSQTPPDTSHGYTF | TRBJ1-2 | few | TRBV19 | .
TGTGCCAGCAGCCTAGGTACTAGGTCCTACGAGCAGTACTTC | CASSLGTRSYEQYF | TRBJ2-7 | once | TRBV7-6 | .
TGTGCCAGCAGCTTAGAAGGGGGTAGCACAGATACGCAGTATTTT | CASSLEGGSTDTQYF | TRBJ2-3 | . | TRBV11-2 | .
TGTGCCAGCAGCTTGACAGGGACTAGCGAGTCCTACGAGCAGTACTTC | CASSLTGTSESYEQYF | TRBJ2-7 | . | TRBV5-6 | TRBD2
TGTGCCAGCAGCCTTGCGCGAGGGGGAGAGACCCAGTACTTC | CASSLARGGETQYF | TRBJ2-5 | . | TRBV3-1/TRBV3-2 | .